This TCR beta chain emerged from a study of early T cells in non-severe SARS-CoV-2 infection. Study information: The study sequenced bulk RNA from unsorted whole blood, with chains unpaired. Findings and caveats of the study: Private and CD4 specificities were missed by VDJdb matching, skewed to anti-spike CD8.

Individual cDNA molecules received unique molecular identifiers. From the 5' RACE reads, TCRdb called clonotypes with MiXCR, one entry per CDR3 protein. The repertoire includes roughly 58,000 distinct CDR3 sequences, more than 9% of them detected once, and 9.5% to 13% sits in the top ten. This CDR3 contains 14 residues. CDR1 is LGHDT, CDR2 YNNKEL, per germline (reference sequence). Trimming pared 4 bases from V and 7 bases from J, leaving 13 bases between. In its sample, this clonotype was seen many times. Its antigen remains unknown. J is TRBJ2-2 and V is TRBV3-1, with D possibly matching TRBD1 (6 bases). The sequence was obtained from an adult who was a healthcare worker with PCR-confirmed SARS-CoV-2 infection or an uninfected control (not recorded which). The sample was whole blood. In DNA form, the CDR3 reads TGTGCCAGCAGCCGAATACGCAGGGGCGGGGAGCTGTTTTTT. It specifies CASSRIRRGGELFF.